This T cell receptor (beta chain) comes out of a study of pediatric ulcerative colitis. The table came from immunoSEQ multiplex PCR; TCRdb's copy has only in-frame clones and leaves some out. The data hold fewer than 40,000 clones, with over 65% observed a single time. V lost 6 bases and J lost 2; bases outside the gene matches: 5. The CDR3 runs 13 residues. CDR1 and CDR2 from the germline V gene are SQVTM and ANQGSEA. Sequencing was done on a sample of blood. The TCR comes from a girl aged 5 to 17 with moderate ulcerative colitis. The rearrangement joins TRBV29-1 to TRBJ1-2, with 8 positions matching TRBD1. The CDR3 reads CSVKDRENYGYTF. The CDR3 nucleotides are TGCAGCGTCAAGGACAGGGAGAACTATGGCTACACCTTC. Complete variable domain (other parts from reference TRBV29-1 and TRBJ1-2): SAVISQKPSRDICQRGTSLTIQCQVDSQVTMMFWYRQQPGQSLTLIATANQGSEATYESGFVIDKFPISRPNLTFSTLTVSNMSPEDSSIYLCSVKDRENYGYTFGSGTRLTVV.